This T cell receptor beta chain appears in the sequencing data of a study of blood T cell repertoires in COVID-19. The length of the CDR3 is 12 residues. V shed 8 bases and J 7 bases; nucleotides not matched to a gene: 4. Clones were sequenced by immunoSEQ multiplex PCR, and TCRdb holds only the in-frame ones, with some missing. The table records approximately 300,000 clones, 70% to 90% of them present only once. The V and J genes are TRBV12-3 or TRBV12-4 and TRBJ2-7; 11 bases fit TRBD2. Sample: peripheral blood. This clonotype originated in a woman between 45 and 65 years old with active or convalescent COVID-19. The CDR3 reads CASLGLAGEQYF. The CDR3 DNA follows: TGTGCCAGCCTCGGACTAGCGGGTGAGCAGTACTTC.